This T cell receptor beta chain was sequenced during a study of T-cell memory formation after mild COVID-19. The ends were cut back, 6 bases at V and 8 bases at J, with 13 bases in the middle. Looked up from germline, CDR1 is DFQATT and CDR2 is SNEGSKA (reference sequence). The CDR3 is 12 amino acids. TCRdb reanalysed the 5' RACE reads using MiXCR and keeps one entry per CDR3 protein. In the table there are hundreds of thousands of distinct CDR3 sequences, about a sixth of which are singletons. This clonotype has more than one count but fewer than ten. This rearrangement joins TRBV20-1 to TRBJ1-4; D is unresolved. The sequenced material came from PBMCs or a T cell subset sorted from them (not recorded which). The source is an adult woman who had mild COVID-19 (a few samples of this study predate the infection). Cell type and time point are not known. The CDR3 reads CSAAGPGEKLFF. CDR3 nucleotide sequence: TGCAGTGCCGCTGGACCGGGGGAAAAACTGTTTTTT.